This T cell receptor beta chain was captured in a study of T cells in tumors after PD-1 blockade. Study background: Patients had no prior checkpoint blockade, systemic immunosuppressants, or anti-cancer therapy within 4 weeks. Peripheral blood samples averaged around 33,000 unique clonotypes and some 100,000 templates. Study results and limitations: Roughly two fifths of tumor TCR clonotypes were also found in blood.

Comments on this clone: Its specificity is unknown.

Some clones are missing from TCRdb's copy, which holds only in-frame ones; the method was immunoSEQ multiplex PCR. The table has roughly 48,000 clones, over 70% seen once. Tumor or blood genomic DNA was sequenced, with inputs of about 550 ng to 6,004 ng. This CDR3 contains 15 residues. Specimen: PBMCs, collected before anti-PD-1 treatment. V gene TRBV21-1 combines with J gene TRBJ1-2; the DNA was not compared with TRBD1, the D call given in the table. TRBV21-1 is classified as a pseudogene. The sequence was obtained from a human donor with basal cell carcinoma. The CDR3 spells CASSPRQGRAYGYTF. The CDR3 nucleotides are TGTGCCAGCAGCCCTAGGCAGGGGCGCGCCTATGGCTACACCTTC.